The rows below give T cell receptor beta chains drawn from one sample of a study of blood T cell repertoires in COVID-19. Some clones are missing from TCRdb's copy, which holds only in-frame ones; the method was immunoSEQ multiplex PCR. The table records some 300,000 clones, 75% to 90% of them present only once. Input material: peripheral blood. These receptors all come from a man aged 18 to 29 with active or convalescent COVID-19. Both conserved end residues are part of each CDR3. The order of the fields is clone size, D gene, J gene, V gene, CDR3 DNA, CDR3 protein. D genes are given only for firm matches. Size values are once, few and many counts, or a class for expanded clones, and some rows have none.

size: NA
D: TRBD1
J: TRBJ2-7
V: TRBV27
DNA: TGTGCCTCCCGGACAGGATCCTACGAGCAGTACTTC
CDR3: CASRTGSYEQYF

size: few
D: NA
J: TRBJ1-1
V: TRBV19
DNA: TGTGCCAGTAAACCACTCATGAACACTGAAGCTTTCTTT
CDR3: CASKPLMNTEAFF

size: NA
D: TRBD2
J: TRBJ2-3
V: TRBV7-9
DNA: TGTGCCAGCAGCACCCGGGAGGGGAGGACAGATACGCAGTATTTT
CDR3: CASSTREGRTDTQYF

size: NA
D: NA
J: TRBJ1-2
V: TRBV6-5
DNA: TGTGCCAGCAGTAGGGGACAACAATGGATCTATGGCTACACCTTC
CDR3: CASSRGQQWIYGYTF

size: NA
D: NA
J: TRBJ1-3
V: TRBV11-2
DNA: TGTGCCAGCAGCCAGGGCTCAACCTCTGGAAACACCATATATTTT
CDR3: CASSQGSTSGNTIYF

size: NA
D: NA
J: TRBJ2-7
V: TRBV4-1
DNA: TGCGCCAGCAGCCAAGGCAGGGCTCGAACCTCCTACGAGCAGTACTTC
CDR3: CASSQGRARTSYEQYF

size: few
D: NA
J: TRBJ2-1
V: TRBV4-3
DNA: TGCGCCAGCAGCCAAGATAGGTACAGGTACAGTGAGCAGTTCTTC
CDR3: CASSQDRYRYSEQFF

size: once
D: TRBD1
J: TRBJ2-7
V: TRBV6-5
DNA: TGTGCCAGCAGTTTGGACAGGGACTCCTACGAGCAGTACTTC
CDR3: CASSLDRDSYEQYF

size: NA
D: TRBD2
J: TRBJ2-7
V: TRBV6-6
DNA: TGTGCCAGCAGCCCTCCGGGACTAGCGGGTCGGGAGCAGTACTTC
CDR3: CASSPPGLAGREQYF

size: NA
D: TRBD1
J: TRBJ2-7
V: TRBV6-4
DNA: TGTGCCAGCAGTGACAACAGGGGGGAGCAGTACTTC
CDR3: CASSDNRGEQYF

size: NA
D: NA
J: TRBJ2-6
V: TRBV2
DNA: TGTGCCAGCAGTGAATGGCAGGGCGGATACTCTGGGGCCAACGTCCTGACTTTC
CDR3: CASSEWQGGYSGANVLTF

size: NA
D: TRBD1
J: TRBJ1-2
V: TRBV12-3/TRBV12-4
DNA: TGTGCCAGCAGTTCGACAGGGGCTGGCTACACCTTC
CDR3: CASSSTGAGYTF

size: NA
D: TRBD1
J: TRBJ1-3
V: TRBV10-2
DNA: TGCGCCAGCAGGGGACAGGGGACTCCGAGCTCTGGAAACACCATATATTTT
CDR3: CASRGQGTPSSGNTIYF

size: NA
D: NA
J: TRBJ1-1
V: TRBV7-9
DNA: TGTGCCAGCAGCTTGTATCAGTACACTGAAGCTTTCTTT
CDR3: CASSLYQYTEAFF

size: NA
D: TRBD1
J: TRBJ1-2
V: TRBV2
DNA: TGTGCCAGCAGTGCACGACAGGGGCAGGATGGCTACACCTTC
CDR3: CASSARQGQDGYTF

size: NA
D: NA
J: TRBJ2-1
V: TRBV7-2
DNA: TGTGCCAGCAGCACCATGGCTCCCAATGAGCAGTTCTTC
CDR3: CASSTMAPNEQFF

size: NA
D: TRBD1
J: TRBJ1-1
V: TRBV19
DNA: TGTGCCAGTAGCTCCGGGACAGGGGGCATCAGGGACACTGAAGCTTTCTTT
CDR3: CASSSGTGGIRDTEAFF

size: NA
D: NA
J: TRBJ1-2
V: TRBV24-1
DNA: TGTGCCACCAGTGATTCATCGGGAGGCTACACCTTC
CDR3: CATSDSSGGYTF

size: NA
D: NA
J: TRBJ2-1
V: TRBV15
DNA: TGTGCCACCAGCAGAGTCACTAGCAATGAGCAGTTCTTC
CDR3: CATSRVTSNEQFF

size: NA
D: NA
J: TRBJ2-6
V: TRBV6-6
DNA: TGTGCCAGCAGTCGGCGGAGCTCTGGGGCCAACGTCCTGACTTTC
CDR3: CASSRRSSGANVLTF

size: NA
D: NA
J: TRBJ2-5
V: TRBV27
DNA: TGTGCCAGCAGTTTGGGCAGGCAAGAGACCCAGTACTTC
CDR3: CASSLGRQETQYF

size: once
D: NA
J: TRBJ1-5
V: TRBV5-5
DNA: TGTGCCAGCAGCTTGGAGACTCCTAATAGCAATCAGCCCCAGCATTTT
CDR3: CASSLETPNSNQPQHF

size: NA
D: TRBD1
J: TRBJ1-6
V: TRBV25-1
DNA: TGTGCCAGCAGTGAATACCGACAGGGTGGGGATTCACCCCTCCACTTT
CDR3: CASSEYRQGGDSPLHF

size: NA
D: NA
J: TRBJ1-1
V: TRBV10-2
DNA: TGCGCCAGCAGTGAGACAGAGAACACTGAAGCTTTCTTT
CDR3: CASSETENTEAFF

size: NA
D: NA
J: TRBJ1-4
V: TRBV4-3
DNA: TGCGCCAGCAGCCAAGGAACAAATGAAAAACTGTTTTTT
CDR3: CASSQGTNEKLFF

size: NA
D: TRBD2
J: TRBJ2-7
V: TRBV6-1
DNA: TGTGCCAGCAGTGAAGCTCCAGCGGGGGGCCTCCCCTCCTACGAGCAGTACTTC
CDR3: CASSEAPAGGLPSYEQYF

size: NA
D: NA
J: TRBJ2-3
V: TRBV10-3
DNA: TGTGCCGTCCGGGGAACTAGCACAGATACGCAGTATTTT
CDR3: CAVRGTSTDTQYF

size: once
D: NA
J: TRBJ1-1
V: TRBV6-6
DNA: TGTGCCAGCAGTTACTCGCCGGGGAACACTGAAGCTTTCTTT
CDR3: CASSYSPGNTEAFF

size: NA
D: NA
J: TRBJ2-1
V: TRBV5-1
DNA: TGCGCCAGCAGTAGCCGGACAGCATACAATGAGCAGTTCTTC
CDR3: CASSSRTAYNEQFF

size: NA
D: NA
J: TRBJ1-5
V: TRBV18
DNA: TGTGCCAGCTCAGAAGGGTCGGGACAGCCCCAGCATTTT
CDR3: CASSEGSGQPQHF

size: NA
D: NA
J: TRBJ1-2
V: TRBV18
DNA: TGTGCCAGCTCACGAAGCCCCCTCCTCTCCTATGGCTACACCTTC
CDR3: CASSRSPLLSYGYTF

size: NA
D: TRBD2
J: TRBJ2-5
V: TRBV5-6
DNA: TGTGCCAGCACGTATTTAGCGGGGCCCGCACGAGAGACCCAGTACTTC
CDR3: CASTYLAGPARETQYF

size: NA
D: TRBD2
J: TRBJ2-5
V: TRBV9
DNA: TGTGCCAGCAGCGCCTCTAGCGGGGGACAAGAGACCCAGTACTTC
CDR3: CASSASSGGQETQYF

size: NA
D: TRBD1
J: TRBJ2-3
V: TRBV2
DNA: TGTGCCAGCAGTGAAGAGGGACAGTTCACAGATACGCAGTATTTT
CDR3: CASSEEGQFTDTQYF

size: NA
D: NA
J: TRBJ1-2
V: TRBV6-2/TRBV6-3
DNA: TGTGCCAGCAGTTACGGGCGCGGCTACACCTTC
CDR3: CASSYGRGYTF

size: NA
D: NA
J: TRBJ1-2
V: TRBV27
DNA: TGTGCCAGCGACACCGTGGGCGGCTACACCTTC
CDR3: CASDTVGGYTF

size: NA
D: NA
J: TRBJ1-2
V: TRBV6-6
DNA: TGTGCCAGCAGGGAGGGTGTAGGTGGCTACACCTTC
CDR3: CASREGVGGYTF

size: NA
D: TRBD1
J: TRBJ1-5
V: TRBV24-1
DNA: TGTGCCACCAGTGACTCCGGGACAGGGTCCAGACAGCCCCAGCATTTT
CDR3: CATSDSGTGSRQPQHF

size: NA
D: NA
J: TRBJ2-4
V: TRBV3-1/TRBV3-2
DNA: TGTGCCAGCAGCCAAGAGCTCGGGAGCAAAAACATTCAGTACTTC
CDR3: CASSQELGSKNIQYF

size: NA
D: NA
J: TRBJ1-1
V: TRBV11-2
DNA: TGTGCCAGCAGCTTAGTGGAGTCGTCCGCTTTCTTT
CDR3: CASSLVESSAFF

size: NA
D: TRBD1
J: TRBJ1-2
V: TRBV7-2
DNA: TGTGCCAGCAGCGCGGGGCAGGGGGTAGTTCGCTATGGCTACACCTTC
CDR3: CASSAGQGVVRYGYTF

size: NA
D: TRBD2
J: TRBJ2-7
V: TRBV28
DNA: TGTGCCAGCAGTATGACTAGCGGGAGGGCCGGGCAGTACTTC
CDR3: CASSMTSGRAGQYF

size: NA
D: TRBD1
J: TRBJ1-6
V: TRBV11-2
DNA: TGTGCCAGCAGCTCTCGGACAGGGACTAATTCACCCCTCCACTTT
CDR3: CASSSRTGTNSPLHF

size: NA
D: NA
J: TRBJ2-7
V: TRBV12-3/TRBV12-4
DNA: TGTGCCAGCAGTTTTGACAGCTACGAGCAGTACTTC
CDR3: CASSFDSYEQYF

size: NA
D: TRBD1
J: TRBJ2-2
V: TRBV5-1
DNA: TGCGCCAGCAGCCGACAGGGATTGAGCGGGGAGCTGTTTTTT
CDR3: CASSRQGLSGELFF

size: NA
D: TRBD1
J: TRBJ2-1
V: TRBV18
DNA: TGTGCCAGCTCACCAGTACAGGGGGTCTACAATGAGCAGTTCTTC
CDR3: CASSPVQGVYNEQFF

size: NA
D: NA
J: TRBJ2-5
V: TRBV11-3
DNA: TGTGCCAGCAGCTCGGCCTCGCGGGAGACCCAGTACTTC
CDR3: CASSSASRETQYF

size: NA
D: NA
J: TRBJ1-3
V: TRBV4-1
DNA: TGCGCCAGCAGTGCAAGAGGCTCTGGAAACACCATATATTTT
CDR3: CASSARGSGNTIYF

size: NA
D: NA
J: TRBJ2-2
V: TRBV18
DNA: TGTGCCAGCTCACCACGGAGGGACGGGGAGCTGTTTTTT
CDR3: CASSPRRDGELFF

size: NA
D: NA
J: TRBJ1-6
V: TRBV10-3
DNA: TGTGCCATCAGTGAATGGCCGTCGAATTCACCCCTCCACTTT
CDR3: CAISEWPSNSPLHF

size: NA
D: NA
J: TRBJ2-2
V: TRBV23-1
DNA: TGCGCCAGCAGTCCCCCCTACTGGTTCTTGGACACCGGGGAGCTGTTTTTT
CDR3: CASSPPYWFLDTGELFF

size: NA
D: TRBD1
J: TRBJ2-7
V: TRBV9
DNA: TGTGCCAGCAGCTTCCGGACAGGGGGAGGATACGAGCAGTACTTC
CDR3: CASSFRTGGGYEQYF

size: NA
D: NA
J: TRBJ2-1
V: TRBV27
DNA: TGTGCCAGCAGTACGTGGGGGGGCCTTTACAATGAGCAGTTCTTC
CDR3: CASSTWGGLYNEQFF